The 9 T cell receptor beta chains below all came from one sample that was sequenced in a study of blood T cells in healthy people across ages. Sample-barcoded 5' priming and a J-beta primer mix drove a second PCR of 7 to 11 cycles. Each CDR3 protein is one row after TCRdb ran MiXCR on the 5' RACE reads. Among roughly 1,500,000 distinct CDR3 sequences listed, 42% were seen once. Sequenced: blood. The receptors were sampled from a woman aged 18-29 years in good health.

The rearrangement links TRBV20-1 to TRBJ2-7; 9 bases line up with TRBD1. CDR1 is DFQATT, CDR2 SNEGSKA, per germline (reference sequence). This CDR3 spans 13 amino acids. The J segment lost 2 bases and the V segment lost 6 bases, leaving 5 bases of the junction unmatched. The CDR3 DNA follows: TGCAGTGCGCAAAGGGACAGGGCCTACGAGCAGTACTTC. Residues: CSAQRDRAYEQYF.

The chain couples TRBV29-1 to TRBJ2-1; the D gene is possibly TRBD1 (6 bases). Germline V lookup: CDR1 SQVTM, CDR2 ANQGSEA. There are 14 residues in the CDR3. The V end was cut by 8 bases, the J end by 0 bases, with 14 bases between. CDR3 sequence reads: CSIEGGSSYNEQFF. In DNA form, the CDR3 reads TGCAGCATAGAAGGGGGAAGCTCCTACAATGAGCAGTTCTTC.

This clonotype was picked up many times. The chain is built from TRBV20-1 and TRBJ2-7, with TRBD2 as a possible D gene (6 bases). CDR3 length equals 13 residues. Trimming left V 1 base short and J 1 base short, with 8 bases between. Germline CDR1 is DFQATT and CDR2 is SNEGSKA (reference sequence). CDR3 residues: CSARGGDSYEQYF. The CDR3 coding sequence is TGCAGTGCTAGAGGGGGGGATTCCTACGAGCAGTACTTC.

This clonotype was seen more than once but under ten times. V is TRBV7-2 and J is TRBJ2-5, with D possibly TRBD1 on 6 matching bases. Trimming pared 5 bases from V and 4 bases from J, leaving 20 bases between. This CDR3 is 16 amino acids long. CDR1 SGHTA and CDR2 FQGNSA come from the germline V gene. The CDR3 coding sequence is TGTGCCAGCAGCATACTACAGGGCCCTGTTGTAGAGACCCAGTACTTC. It translates to CASSILQGPVVETQYF. The variable domain in full, completed from reference TRBV7-2 and TRBJ2-5, reads GAGVSQSPSNKVTEKGKDVELRCDPISGHTALYWYRQSLGQGLEFLIYFQGNSAPDKSGLPSDRFSAERTGGSVSTLTIQRTQQEDSAVYLCASSILQGPVVETQYFGPGTRLLVL.

Details on this clonotype: A read error may account for a junction end that differs from germline. J is TRBJ2-6 and V is TRBV28, with D maybe TRBD1 (5 bases). The length of the CDR3 is 15 residues. The germline gives CDR1 MDHEN, CDR2 SYDVKM. For the CDR3, the DNA is TGTGCCGGCAGGGCAGAGAACTCTGGGGCCAACGTCCTGACTTTC. Its translation is CAGRAENSGANVLTF.

This clonotype was observed a few times. The chain links TRBV10-1 to TRBJ2-7; D is tentatively TRBD1 or TRBD2 (6 bases each). Trimming pared 2 bases from V and 5 bases from J, leaving 22 bases between. Germline values: CDR1 WNHNN, CDR2 SYGVQD (reference sequence). The CDR3 spans 17 residues. The CDR3 region is CASSEIGLQEGGNEQYF. The DNA for the CDR3 is TGCGCCAGCAGTGAGATAGGCCTCCAGGAGGGGGGAAACGAGCAGTACTTC.

V gene TRBV9 combines with J gene TRBJ2-5; D unclear. Per the germline V gene, CDR1 is SGDLS and CDR2 is YYNGEE. V lost 0 bases and J lost 3, with 12 bases in between. CDR3 length: 15 residues. CDR3 coding DNA: TGTGCCAGCAGCGTAGCTTCTTACGGAAAAGAGACCCAGTACTTC. The encoded protein is CASSVASYGKETQYF.

The chain links TRBV11-3 to TRBJ2-7; 8 bases match TRBD1. The CDR3 contains 13 residues. Germline V gene lookup returns CDR1 SGHNT and CDR2 YENEEA. After removal of 7 bases from V and 7 bases from J, the junction contained 9 bases not matched to a gene. In DNA, the CDR3 is TGTGCCAGCACCTCGACAGGGGACAATGAGCAGTACTTC. This translates into CASTSTGDNEQYF.

V is TRBV15 and J is TRBJ2-5; D is unresolved. Germline V gene sequence: CDR1 LNHNV, CDR2 YYDKDF (reference sequence). V lost 1 base and J 4 bases, leaving 13 bases between the germline ends. The CDR3 has 15 amino acids. This CDR3 reads CATSRATGSGETQYF. CDR3 bases: TGTGCCACCAGCAGAGCTACCGGGTCCGGAGAGACCCAGTACTTC.